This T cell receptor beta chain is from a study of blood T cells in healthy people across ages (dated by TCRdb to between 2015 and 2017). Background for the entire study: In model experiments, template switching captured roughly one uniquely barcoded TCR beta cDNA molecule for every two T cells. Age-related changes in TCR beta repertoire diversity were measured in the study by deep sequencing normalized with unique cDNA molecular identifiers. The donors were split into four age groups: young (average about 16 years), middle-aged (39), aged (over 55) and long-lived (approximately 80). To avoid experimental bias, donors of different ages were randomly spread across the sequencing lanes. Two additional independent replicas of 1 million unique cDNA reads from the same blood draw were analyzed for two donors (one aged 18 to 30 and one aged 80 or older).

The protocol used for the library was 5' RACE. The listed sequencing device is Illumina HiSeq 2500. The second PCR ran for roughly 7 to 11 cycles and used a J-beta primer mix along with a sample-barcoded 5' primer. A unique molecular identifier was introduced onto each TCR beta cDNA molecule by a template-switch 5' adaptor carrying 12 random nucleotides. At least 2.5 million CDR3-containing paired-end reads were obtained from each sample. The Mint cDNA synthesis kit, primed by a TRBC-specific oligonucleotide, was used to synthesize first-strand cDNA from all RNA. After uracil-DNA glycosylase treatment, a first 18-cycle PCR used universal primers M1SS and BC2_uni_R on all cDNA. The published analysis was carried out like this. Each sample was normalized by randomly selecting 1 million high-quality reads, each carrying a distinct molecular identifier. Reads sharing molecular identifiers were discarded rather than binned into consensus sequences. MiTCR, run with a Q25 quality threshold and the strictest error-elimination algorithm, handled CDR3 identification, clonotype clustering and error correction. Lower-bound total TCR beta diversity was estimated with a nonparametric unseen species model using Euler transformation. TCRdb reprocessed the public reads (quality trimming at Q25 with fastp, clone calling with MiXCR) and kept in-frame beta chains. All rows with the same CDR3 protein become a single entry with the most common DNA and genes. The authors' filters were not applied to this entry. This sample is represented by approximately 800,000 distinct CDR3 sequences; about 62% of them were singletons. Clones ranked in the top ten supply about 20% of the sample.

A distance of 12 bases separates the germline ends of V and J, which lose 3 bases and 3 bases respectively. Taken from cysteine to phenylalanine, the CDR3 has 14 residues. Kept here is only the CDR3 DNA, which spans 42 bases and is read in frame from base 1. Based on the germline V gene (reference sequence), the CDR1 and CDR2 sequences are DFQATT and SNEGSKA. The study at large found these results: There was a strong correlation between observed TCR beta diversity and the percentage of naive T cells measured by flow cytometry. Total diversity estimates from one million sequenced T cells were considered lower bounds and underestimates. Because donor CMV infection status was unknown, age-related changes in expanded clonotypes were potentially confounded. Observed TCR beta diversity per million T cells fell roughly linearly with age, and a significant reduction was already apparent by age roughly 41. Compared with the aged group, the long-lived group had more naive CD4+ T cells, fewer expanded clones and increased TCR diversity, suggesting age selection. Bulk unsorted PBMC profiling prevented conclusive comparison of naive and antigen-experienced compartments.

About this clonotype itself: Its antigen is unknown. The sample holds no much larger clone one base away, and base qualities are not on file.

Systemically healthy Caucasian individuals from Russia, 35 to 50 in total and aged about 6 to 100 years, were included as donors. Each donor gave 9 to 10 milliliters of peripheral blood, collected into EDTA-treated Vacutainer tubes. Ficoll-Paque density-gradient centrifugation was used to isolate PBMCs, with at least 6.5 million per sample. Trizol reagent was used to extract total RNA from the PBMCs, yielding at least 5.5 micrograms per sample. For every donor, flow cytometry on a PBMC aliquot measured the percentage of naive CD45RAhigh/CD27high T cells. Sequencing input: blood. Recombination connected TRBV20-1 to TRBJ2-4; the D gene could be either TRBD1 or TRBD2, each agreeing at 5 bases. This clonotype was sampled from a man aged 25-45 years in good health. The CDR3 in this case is CSARGGDDKNIQYF. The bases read TGCAGTGCTAGGGGTGGGGACGACAAAAACATTCAGTACTTC.